What follows describes a single TCR beta chain. The antigen remains unidentified. This sample was included in a study of PD-1 blockade in classical Hodgkin lymphoma. The study, taken as a whole, reports: TCR diversity rose significantly by C4D1 in CD4+ but not CD8+ cells. When nivolumab was started under 1 year after ASCT, patients were excluded. Newly diagnosed patients and complete responders had comparable diversity at baseline.

V lost 5 bases and J lost 3, with 20 bases in between. Germline V gene sequence: CDR1 SEHNR, CDR2 FQNEAQ (reference sequence). The CDR3 has 16 residues. The protocol was immunoSEQ multiplex PCR, while the TCRdb copy is restricted to in-frame clones and leaves out a portion. The repertoire includes some 45,000 clones, 88% of them detected once, and over 8% sits in the top ten. Brentuximab vedotin exposure varied among the patients, all of whom had relapsed after autologous stem cell transplantation. Best responses were complete response, partial response or progressive disease. The clonotype comes from a human donor with classical Hodgkin lymphoma. The starting material was peripheral blood mononuclear cells (PBMCs), obtained at baseline. The chain uses TRBV7-9 and TRBJ2-7; D may be TRBD1 or TRBD2 (6 bases each). The CDR3 bases are TGTGCCAGCAGCCCATTCTGGGGGGCGCGGGACTACGAGCAGTACTTC. Translating gives CASSPFWGARDYEQYF.